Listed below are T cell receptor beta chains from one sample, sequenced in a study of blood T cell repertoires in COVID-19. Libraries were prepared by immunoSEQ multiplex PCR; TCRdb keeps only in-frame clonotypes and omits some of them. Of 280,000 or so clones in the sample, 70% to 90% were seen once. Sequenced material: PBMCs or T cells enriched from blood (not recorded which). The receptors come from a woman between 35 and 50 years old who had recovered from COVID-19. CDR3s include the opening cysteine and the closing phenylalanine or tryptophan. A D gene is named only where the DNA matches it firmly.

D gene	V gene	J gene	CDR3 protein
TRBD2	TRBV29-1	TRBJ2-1	CSSPGGDLGGNEQFF
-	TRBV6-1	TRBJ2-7	CASSARQRYEQYF
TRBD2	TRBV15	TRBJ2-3	CATSRDLAGAADTQYF
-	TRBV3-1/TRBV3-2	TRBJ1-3	CASSQRASSGNTIYF
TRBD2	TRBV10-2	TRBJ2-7	CASSVSGGPYEQYF
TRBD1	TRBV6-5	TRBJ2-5	CASKPGQGTETQYF
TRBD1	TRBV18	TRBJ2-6	CASYRTGASGANVLTF
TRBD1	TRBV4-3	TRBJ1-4	CASSQGTGQRNEKLFF
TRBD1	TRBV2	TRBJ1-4	CASRGENRGGLFF
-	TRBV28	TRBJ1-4	CASSSPRVAGINEKLFF
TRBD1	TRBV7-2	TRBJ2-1	CASSPGGGRVNEQFF
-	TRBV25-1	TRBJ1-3	CASSEPRGSGNTIYF
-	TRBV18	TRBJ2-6	CASSPLRGSGANVLTF
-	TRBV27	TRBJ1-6	CATGIDSYNSPLHF
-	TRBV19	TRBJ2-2	CASRRDSAALGELFF
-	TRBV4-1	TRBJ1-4	CASKLTGSTPEKLFF
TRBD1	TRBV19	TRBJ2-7	CASSGTGAYEQYF
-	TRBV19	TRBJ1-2	CASSVRQIPFYGYTF
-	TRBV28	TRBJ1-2	CASRSQGRGNGYTF
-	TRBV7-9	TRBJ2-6	CASSFVWESSGANVLTF
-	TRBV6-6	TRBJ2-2	CASSRGTGELFF
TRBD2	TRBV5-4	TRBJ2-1	CASSLKVLAGGPDEQFF
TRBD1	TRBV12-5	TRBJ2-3	CASGRTGTSTDTQYF
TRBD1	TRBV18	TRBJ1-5	CASSATGVDQPQHF
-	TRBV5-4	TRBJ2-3	CASSMVSQGTDTQYF
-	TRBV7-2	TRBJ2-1	CASSPRGGFLPGHREQFF